This TCR beta chain was profiled in a study of blood T cell repertoires in COVID-19. Study context: Italy, Spain and the United States were the sources of the convalescent and acute COVID-19 samples. PBMCs, B-cell-depleted T cells, or T cells provided the cDNA or gDNA that made up the material.

In the study's own analysis: Nucleated cell counts were estimated from reference gene primer amplification. The assay was immunoSEQ multiplex PCR, and TCRdb's table has in-frame clones only and misses some. V, J and clone size are those of that table, while D and trimming were read from the DNA. The table includes 250,000 or so clones, around 84% detected once. The specimen was peripheral blood. The source is a woman in her 70s with active or convalescent COVID-19.

The CDR3 nucleotides are TGTGCCAGCAGCCAAGATCGGGACGAGACTAGCGGTAGCACCTACGAGCAGTACTTC. As protein: CASSQDRDETSGSTYEQYF. The chain is built from TRBV3-1 (or the pseudogene TRBV3-2) and TRBJ2-7; TRBD2 matches at 9 bases. Trimming at V came to 0 bases and at J to 2 bases, leaving 14 bases not matched to a gene. Per germline, CDR1 LGHDT and CDR2 YNNKEL (reference sequence). This CDR3 has 19 amino acids.